The next 3 T cell receptor beta chains were all read from a single sample in a study of blood T cell repertoires in COVID-19 (dated by TCRdb to 2018 to 2021). The method behind the library was the immunoSEQ multiplex PCR assay. TCRdb obtained this table from immuneACCESS and retained in-frame rearrangements with V and J assigned. These tables miss some clones; where compared with another copy, unresolved V genes account for less than half of the shortfall, and the remainder is unexplained. The sample yields about 110,000 clones; approximately 82% were counted once. The ten largest clonotypes hold roughly 4% of the sample. Material: peripheral blood. These TCRs come from a woman in her 70s with acute or convalescent COVID-19.

There are a few counts of this clone. V usage is TRBV7-2 and J usage is TRBJ2-7, with TRBD2 matching over 11 bases. This CDR3 contains 13 residues. Trimming at V came to 5 bases and at J to 6 bases, leaving 3 bases not matched to a gene. Per germline, CDR1 SGHTA and CDR2 FQGNSA. The CDR3 DNA sequence: TGTGCCAGCAGCCCGGGACTAGCGGCCGAGCAGTACTTC. This encodes CASSPGLAAEQYF.

V is TRBV6-2 or TRBV6-3 and J is TRBJ1-2; D may be TRBD1 (6 bases). Germline V lookup: CDR1 MNHEY, CDR2 SVGEGT. CDR3 length equals 15 residues. V gave up 0 bases and J gave up 2 bases, with 10 bases separating them. The CDR3 is CASSYSNQGNYGYTF. The CDR3 DNA is TGTGCCAGCAGTTACTCAAACCAGGGGAACTATGGCTACACCTTC.

The gene calls are TRBV15 and TRBJ1-3, with D hard to call. CDR1 is LNHNV and CDR2 is YYDKDF in the germline V gene (reference sequence). This CDR3 is built from 17 residues. Trimming shortened V by 2 bases and J by 4 bases, and 18 bases separated the two germline ends. The CDR3 region is CATSRSKDSVVGNTIYF. The DNA for the CDR3 is TGTGCCACCAGCAGATCTAAAGACTCCGTGGTGGGAAACACCATATATTTT.